This T cell receptor beta chain was found in a study of blood T cell repertoires in COVID-19. Clones were read by immunoSEQ multiplex PCR, and TCRdb kept only the in-frame ones, dropping some. The sample records some 370,000 clones, around 92% being singletons. This CDR3 is built from 14 residues. The ends lost 2 bases at V and 3 bases at J; junction bases unmatched: 3. Per germline, CDR1 LGHNA and CDR2 YSLEER. Sequences were obtained from peripheral blood. V is TRBV4-3 and J is TRBJ2-7, with 8 bases aligning to TRBD1. The clonotype was recovered from a man aged 35-49 years with acute or convalescent COVID-19. The DNA of the CDR3 is TGCGCCAGCAGCCAAAGCGGACAGGGCTACGAGCAGTACTTC. Translation: CASSQSGQGYEQYF.